Only a few counts were recorded for the clone carrying this T cell receptor (beta chain). The antigen is unknown. The data are from a study of T-cell memory formation after mild COVID-19. About the research overall: There were largely donor-specific TCR clusters.

Study observations and caveats: Researchers found some responding clones in pre-infection memory, a sign that cross-reactive memory joined.

TCRdb fed the 5' RACE reads into MiXCR, producing one record per CDR3 protein. The table records about 430,000 distinct CDR3 sequences, over 15% of them present only once. This sequence originates from a man aged 18 to 30 who had mild COVID-19 (a few samples of this study predate the infection). Cell type and time point are not known. The material sequenced was PBMCs or a T cell subset sorted from them (not recorded which).

DNA of the CDR3: TGTGCCAGCAGCTTCTGGGACAACCAAGAGACCCAGTACTTC. This gives the protein CASSFWDNQETQYF. The chain is built from TRBV7-9 and TRBJ2-5; tentative D call: TRBD1 (6 bases). CDR3 length: 14 amino acids. CDR1 and CDR2 (germline): SEHNR, FQNEAQ (reference sequence). The V end lost 3 bases, the J end lost 0 bases, and 8 bases lay between the germline ends.